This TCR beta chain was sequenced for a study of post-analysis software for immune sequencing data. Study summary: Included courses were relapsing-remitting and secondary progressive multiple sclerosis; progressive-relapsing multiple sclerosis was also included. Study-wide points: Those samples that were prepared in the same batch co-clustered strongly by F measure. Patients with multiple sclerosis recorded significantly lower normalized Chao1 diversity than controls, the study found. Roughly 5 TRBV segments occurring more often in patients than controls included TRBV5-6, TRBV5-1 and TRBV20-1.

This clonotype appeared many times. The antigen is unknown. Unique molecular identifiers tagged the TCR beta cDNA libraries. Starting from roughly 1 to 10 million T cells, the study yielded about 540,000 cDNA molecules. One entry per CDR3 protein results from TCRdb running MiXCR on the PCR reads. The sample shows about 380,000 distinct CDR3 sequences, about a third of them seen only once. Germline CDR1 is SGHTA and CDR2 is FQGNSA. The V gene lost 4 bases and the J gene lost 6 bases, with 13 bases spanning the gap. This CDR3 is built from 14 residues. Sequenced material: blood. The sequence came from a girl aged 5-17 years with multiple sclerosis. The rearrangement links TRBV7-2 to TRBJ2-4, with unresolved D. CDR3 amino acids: CASSSGRSSNIQYF. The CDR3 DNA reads TGTGCCAGCAGCTCTGGACGGAGCTCAAACATTCAGTACTTC.